The clone carrying this TCR beta chain appeared many times. The antigen remains undetermined. The data derive from a study of T cell repertoires in cytomegalovirus infection. Study in general: Public TCR beta signatures indicated both CMV infection and matching HLA type.

TCRdb re-analysed the reads in MiXCR, keeping a single row per CDR3 protein. Of 200,000 or so distinct CDR3 sequences listed, around 20% are singletons. Study-level points and caveats: Within the response measured ex vivo, HLA-C-restricted CMV-specific TCR beta clonotypes were dominant. Identification of carriers of CMV plus the relevant HLA was achieved through cumulative public TCR beta family frequency.

The V gene's germline CDR1 is SGHTA and CDR2 FQGNSA. The V end lost 0 bases, the J end lost 5 bases, and 11 bases lay between the germline ends. The CDR3 covers 15 residues. Sequenced material: PBMCs. The V call is TRBV7-2, the J call TRBJ1-5; weak D call: TRBD1 (5 bases). This clonotype originated in a human donor in good health (CMV status not recorded). Some clones in this sample may be carry-over from other donors' samples. CDR3 nucleotide sequence: TGTGCCAGCAGCTTAGCGGCAGGGCAACATCAGCCCCAGCATTTT. The encoded protein is CASSLAAGQHQPQHF.